This TCR beta chain was captured in a study of T-cell reconstitution after alpha-beta-depleted transplantation in children. Overall study findings and caveats: Some patients owed their high day-60 TCRbeta diversity to surviving recipient T cells and thymic progenitors. At one year after transplant, newly produced T cells mostly accounted for T-cell counts and diversity. Expanded clones from the graft, numbering several hundred, reportedly supplied alpha-beta T cells about two months after transplant.

The CDR3 consists of 16 residues. Germline V CDR1 and CDR2: DFQATT, SNEGSKA (reference sequence). Trimming took 1 base from V and 6 from J; bases not matched to a gene: 11. The authors prepared the TCRbeta library with unique molecular identifiers. TCRdb used MiXCR to reprocess the PCR reads, holding one entry per CDR3 protein. The sample includes about 200,000 distinct CDR3 sequences, approximately 6.8% of them seen just once. This clonotype was detected many times. The antigen remains undetermined. This chain uses TRBV20-1 with TRBJ2-3; 9 bases map to TRBD2. This TCR came from a girl under two years old with combined immunodeficiency, due to receive a stem cell transplant. The source material was PBMCs, sampled before TCRalphabeta/CD19-depleted stem cell transplant. This chain's CDR3 is CSARGSLAGRSDTQYF. The CDR3 DNA reads as TGCAGTGCTAGAGGTAGCCTAGCGGGACGGTCGGATACGCAGTATTTT.